This TCR beta chain is drawn from a study of shared clonotypes between healthy human individuals. Background on the study: Plates per donor: three CD4 naive, three CD4 memory, two CD8 naive, one CD8 memory.

This CDR3 has 16 residues. Germline values: CDR1 SGHVS, CDR2 FQNEAQ. Trimming took off 5 bases at V and 8 bases at J, with 22 bases between the two ends. TCRdb's copy holds only in-frame clones and misses some; the assay was immunoSEQ multiplex PCR. The data show roughly 2.2 million clones, 80% to 95% seen once. The source of this sequence is a man in his late teens or twenties in good health. Some clones in this sample may be carry-over from other donors' samples. Sequencing was done on a sample of naive CD4+ T cells from PBMCs. Regarding subset: CD45RA+ positively selected. V is TRBV7-8 and J is TRBJ1-3; D gene ambiguous. This chain's CDR3 is CASSLSRPPSKDTIYF. DNA of the CDR3: TGTGCCAGCAGCCTCTCTCGACCCCCAAGCAAGGACACCATATATTTT.